The 27 T cell receptor beta chains reported below all come from one sample, sequenced in a study of blood T cell repertoires in COVID-19. Produced via immunoSEQ multiplex PCR; TCRdb's table is partial and in-frame only. The repertoire includes 180,000 or so clones, about 80% of them detected once, and roughly 9.4% sits in the top ten. The sample taken for sequencing was peripheral blood. All receptors derive from a woman between 50 and 59 years old with active or convalescent COVID-19.

This clone was counted between two and nine times. This chain uses TRBV30 with TRBJ1-2, with D perhaps matching TRBD1 (5 bases). Germline CDR1 is GTSNPN and CDR2 is SVGIG (reference sequence). This CDR3 spans 11 amino acids. Trimming took off 3 bases at V and 4 bases at J, with 6 bases between the two ends. The CDR3 DNA reads as TGTGCCTGGAGCGGGGGCTATGGCTACACCTTC. It codes for CAWSGGYGYTF.

Ten or more counts support this clone. The chain links TRBV5-1 to TRBJ1-2, with TRBD1 matching over 9 bases. After removal of 4 bases from V and 8 bases from J, the junction contained 6 bases not matched to a gene. Looked up from germline, CDR1 is SGHRS and CDR2 is YFSETQ. The CDR3 extends over 13 amino acids. The CDR3 here is CASSARTGDGYTF. The CDR3 bases are TGCGCCAGCAGCGCAAGGACAGGGGACGGCTACACCTTC.

The chain is built from TRBV5-8 and TRBJ1-4, with D unresolved. V was cut by 4 bases and J by 10 bases, with 14 bases left in between. This CDR3 region has 13 residues. In germline, CDR1 is SGHTS, CDR2 YDEGEE. In DNA, the CDR3 is TGTGCCAGCAGCCTGGCCACATCTAGAAAACTGTTTTTT. It is translated as CASSLATSRKLFF. The full variable domain, its missing parts supplied by reference TRBV5-8 and TRBJ1-4, is EAGVTQSPTHLIKTRGQQATLRCSPISGHTSVYWYQQALGLGLQFLLWYDEGEERNRGNFPPRFSGRQFPNYSSELNVNALELEDSALYLCASSLATSRKLFFGSGTQLSVL.

J is TRBJ1-1 and V is TRBV5-1, with 9 bases fitting TRBD1. The CDR3 contains 14 residues. The ends lost 5 bases at V and 4 bases at J; junction bases unmatched: 6. Germline-derived CDR1 and CDR2 are SGHRS and YFSETQ. CDR3 DNA sequence: TGCGCCAGCAGTCGGGGACAGGGCGGCACTGAAGCTTTCTTT. Translating it yields CASSRGQGGTEAFF.

V and J are TRBV3-1 (or the pseudogene TRBV3-2) and TRBJ1-1, with D perhaps TRBD1 (6 bases). Germline values: CDR1 LGHDT, CDR2 YNNKEL (reference sequence). The ends were cut back, 4 bases at V and 0 bases at J, with 9 bases in the middle. The CDR3 sequence is 14 residues long. CDR3 in amino acids: CASSLTGLNTEAFF. CDR3 sequence (DNA): TGTGCCAGCAGCCTGACAGGCCTGAACACTGAAGCTTTCTTT.

The chain employs TRBV25-1 and TRBJ1-1, with D tentatively TRBD1 (6 bases). CDR3 length equals 14 residues. V gave up 5 bases and J gave up 5 bases, with 15 bases separating them. Germline assignment: CDR1 MGHDK and CDR2 SYGVNS. CDR3 bases: TGTGCCAGCAGTTCCCGACAGGCAGGTACTGAAGCTTTCTTT. Encoded protein: CASSSRQAGTEAFF.

J is TRBJ1-2 and V is TRBV18; 7 bases agree with TRBD1. This CDR3 comprises 14 residues. Per germline, CDR1 KGHSH and CDR2 LQKENI. Losses at the gene ends were 5 bases for V and 2 bases for J; bases not matched to a gene: 5. CDR3 in amino acids: CASSGTARNYGYTF. CDR3 bases: TGTGCCAGCTCAGGGACAGCGAGGAACTATGGCTACACCTTC.

This sequence joins TRBV7-2 and TRBJ1-2; D is unresolved. Trimming removed 0 bases at V and 2 bases at J, with 7 bases between. The CDR3 has 14 residues. Germline lookup yields CDR1 SGHTA and CDR2 FQGNSA. The CDR3 coding sequence is TGTGCCAGCAGCTTAGCGCAGTCGAACTATGGCTACACCTTC. Translating it yields CASSLAQSNYGYTF.

This rearrangement joins TRBV7-2 to TRBJ2-1, with 9 bases fitting TRBD2. Germline V gene sequence: CDR1 SGHTA, CDR2 FQGNSA. Trimming at V came to 2 bases and at J to 7 bases, leaving 9 bases not matched to a gene. There are 16 residues in the CDR3. DNA for the CDR3: TGTGCCAGCAGCTTATATAGTAGCGGGAGTAGGAATGAGCAGTTCTTC. Translation: CASSLYSSGSRNEQFF.

The chain couples TRBV11-2 to TRBJ1-1; TRBD1 matches 9 bases. The V and J ends lost 4 bases and 1 base, in that order; junction bases with no gene match: 4. CDR3 size: 15 residues. Germline values: CDR1 SGHAT, CDR2 FQNNGV. CDR3: CASSYTTGGNTEAFF. The DNA for the CDR3 is TGTGCCAGCAGCTACACGACAGGGGGGAACACTGAAGCTTTCTTT.

Concerning this clone itself: An end of the junction differs from the germline gene, which may be a read error. The gene calls are TRBV7-7 and TRBJ2-5; 7 bases are a match to TRBD2. The CDR3 covers 13 residues. Looked up from germline, CDR1 is SSHAT and CDR2 is FNYEAQ (reference sequence). The CDR3 DNA reads TGTGCTAGCAGCTGGGCTAGCGGAGAGACCCAGTACTTC. It is translated as CASSWASGETQYF.

This chain connects TRBV11-2 to TRBJ2-1; 9 bases match TRBD1. CDR1 SGHAT and CDR2 FQNNGV come from the germline V gene. V shed 0 bases, J shed 9 bases, and the junction held 3 bases outside the gene matches. The CDR3 sequence is 14 residues long. CDR3 DNA sequence: TGTGCCAGCAGCTTAGATGGGACAGGGAGTGAGCAGTTCTTC. Amino acids: CASSLDGTGSEQFF.

CDR3 protein: CASRVTGSQETQYF. In DNA, the CDR3 is TGTGCCAGTAGGGTCACAGGGAGCCAAGAGACCCAGTACTTC. The rearrangement uses TRBV19 and TRBJ2-5; possible D gene TRBD1, 6 bases. CDR3 length: 14 amino acids. Per the germline V gene, CDR1 is LNHDA and CDR2 is SQIVND (reference sequence). V dropped 6 bases and J dropped 1 base, with 12 bases sitting between them.

This clone was detected only once. V usage is TRBV20-1 and J usage is TRBJ1-5; unclear D gene. In germline, CDR1 is DFQATT, CDR2 SNEGSKA (reference sequence). Trimming removed 3 bases at V and 5 bases at J, with 14 bases between. The CDR3 loop spans 14 amino acids. The CDR3 DNA reads as TGCAGTGCTAGTCGGCAGGCCCTCGATCAGCCCCAGCATTTT. Amino acid sequence: CSASRQALDQPQHF.

At least ten counts were recorded for this clone. The chain couples TRBV29-1 to TRBJ1-1; 10 positions agree with TRBD1. The length of the CDR3 is 13 residues. Germline assignment: CDR1 SQVTM and CDR2 ANQGSEA. V shed 7 bases and J 0 bases; nucleotides not matched to a gene: 2. The CDR3 protein is CSAGQGMNTEAFF. Written as DNA, the CDR3 is TGCAGCGCGGGACAGGGGATGAACACTGAAGCTTTCTTT.

This chain connects TRBV5-6 to TRBJ2-7; 9 nucleotides line up with TRBD1. The germline V gene has CDR1 SGHDT and CDR2 YYEEEE. After removal of 4 bases from V and 6 bases from J, the junction contained 8 bases not matched to a gene. The CDR3 has 14 amino acids. As DNA, the CDR3 is TGTGCCAGCAGCGAGGCCGGGACAGGGACCGAGCAGTACTTC. This encodes CASSEAGTGTEQYF.

The chain links TRBV4-3 to TRBJ2-1; 9 positions agree with TRBD1. Germline V gene lookup returns CDR1 LGHNA and CDR2 YSLEER. There are 15 residues in the CDR3. J lost 7 bases, V lost 4 bases, and 8 bases had no gene match. The chain's CDR3 is CASSRTGTGRNEQFF. The CDR3 nucleotides read TGCGCCAGCAGCCGTACCGGGACAGGGAGGAATGAGCAGTTCTTC.

The CDR3 region has the DNA TGTGCCAGCAGCCCCAGTAACTATGGCTACACCTTC. The encoded protein is CASSPSNYGYTF. This chain connects TRBV11-3 to TRBJ1-2; D gene unclear. V lost 5 bases and J lost 1, with 5 bases in between. This CDR3 is 12 amino acids long. CDR1 SGHNT and CDR2 YENEEA come from the germline V gene.

V and J are TRBV7-2 and TRBJ1-4, with D maybe TRBD1 (6 bases). The V gene's germline CDR1 is SGHTA and CDR2 FQGNSA. Trimming pared 4 bases from V and 2 bases from J, leaving 11 bases between. The CDR3 has 15 amino acids. DNA for the CDR3: TGTGCCAGCAGCTCGAAACAGGGTACTAATGAAAAACTGTTTTTT. Translated, it gives CASSSKQGTNEKLFF.

The chain carries TRBV28 and TRBJ1-3; 12 bases are shared with TRBD1. This CDR3 is 17 amino acids long. CDR1 is MDHEN and CDR2 is SYDVKM in the germline V gene. V was pared by 5 bases and J by 1 base, with 6 bases of the junction left unmatched. As DNA, the CDR3 is TGTGCCAGCAGTCTTCCGGGACAGGGGGCGTCTGGAAACACCATATATTTT. Translation: CASSLPGQGASGNTIYF.

The J gene is TRBJ1-2, the V gene TRBV12-3 or TRBV12-4; 8 nucleotides line up with TRBD1. This CDR3 region has 13 residues. The V and J ends lost 6 bases and 6 bases, in that order; junction bases with no gene match: 6. The CDR3 is CASSLDRGDGYTF. The CDR3 DNA reads as TGTGCCAGCAGCCTCGACAGGGGTGATGGCTACACCTTC.

V is TRBV5-5 and J is TRBJ2-2, with a tentative D call TRBD1 (5 bases). V lost 4 bases, J lost 2 bases, and 18 bases lay in between. The CDR3 runs 17 residues. Germline V gene lookup returns CDR1 SGHKS and CDR2 YYEKEE (reference sequence). CDR3 sequence (DNA): TGTGCCAGCAGCCGTGCCTCAGGGTGGACAAACACCGGGGAGCTGTTTTTT. As protein: CASSRASGWTNTGELFF.

In this sample, this clone turned up a few times. This chain connects TRBV2 to TRBJ1-5; D perhaps matches TRBD1 (6 bases). Trimming removed 4 bases from V and 6 bases from J, with 10 bases in between. Germline V gene lookup returns CDR1 SNHLY and CDR2 FYNNEI. The CDR3 has 13 amino acids. The CDR3 nucleotides read TGTGCCAGCAGTGGAGGGGGAAGTCAGCCCCAGCATTTT. It specifies CASSGGGSQPQHF.

V gene TRBV7-2 combines with J gene TRBJ2-1; 8 nucleotides line up with TRBD2. This CDR3 comprises 15 residues. Looked up from germline, CDR1 is SGHTA and CDR2 is FQGNSA. V shed 0 bases, J shed 5 bases, and the junction held 3 bases outside the gene matches. The CDR3: CASSLAAGEHNEQFF. The CDR3 nucleotides are TGTGCCAGCAGCTTAGCAGCGGGGGAACACAATGAGCAGTTCTTC.

The rearrangement uses TRBV5-1 and TRBJ2-2; the D is unclear. This CDR3 comprises 15 residues. Trimming cost V 0 bases and J 1 base, with 7 bases left between them. From germline, CDR1 is SGHRS and CDR2 YFSETQ. CDR3 in DNA: TGCGCCAGCAGCTTGGAGTACGGGAACACCGGGGAGCTGTTTTTT. Translation: CASSLEYGNTGELFF.

This clone has only one observation. The chain joins TRBV5-6 to TRBJ2-5; a weak D match, TRBD1 (7 bases). The CDR3 spans 17 residues. Germline CDR1 reads SGHDT; CDR2 reads YYEEEE. V lost 0 bases and J 5 bases, leaving 20 bases between the germline ends. DNA of the CDR3: TGTGCCAGCAGCTTGGGAAGGAGGGCAGGGGGTCTGGAGACCCAGTACTTC. This sequence encodes CASSLGRRAGGLETQYF. Using reference TRBV5-6 and TRBJ2-5 for the parts outside the CDR3, the full variable domain is DAGVTQSPTHLIKTRGQQVTLRCSPKSGHDTVSWYQQALGQGPQFIFQYYEEEERQRGNFPDRFSGHQFPNYSSELNVNALLLGDSALYLCASSLGRRAGGLETQYFGPGTRLLVL.

This clone turned up a few times. This chain connects TRBV6-5 to TRBJ2-2, with D tentatively TRBD2 (6 bases). The CDR3 contains 14 residues. Per the germline V gene, CDR1 is MNHEY and CDR2 is SVGAGI. Trimming shortened V by 6 bases and J by 5 bases, and 13 bases separated the two germline ends. In nucleotides, the CDR3 is TGTGCCAGCAGACCGCAACGGGGGACCGGGGAGCTGTTTTTT. Protein product: CASRPQRGTGELFF.